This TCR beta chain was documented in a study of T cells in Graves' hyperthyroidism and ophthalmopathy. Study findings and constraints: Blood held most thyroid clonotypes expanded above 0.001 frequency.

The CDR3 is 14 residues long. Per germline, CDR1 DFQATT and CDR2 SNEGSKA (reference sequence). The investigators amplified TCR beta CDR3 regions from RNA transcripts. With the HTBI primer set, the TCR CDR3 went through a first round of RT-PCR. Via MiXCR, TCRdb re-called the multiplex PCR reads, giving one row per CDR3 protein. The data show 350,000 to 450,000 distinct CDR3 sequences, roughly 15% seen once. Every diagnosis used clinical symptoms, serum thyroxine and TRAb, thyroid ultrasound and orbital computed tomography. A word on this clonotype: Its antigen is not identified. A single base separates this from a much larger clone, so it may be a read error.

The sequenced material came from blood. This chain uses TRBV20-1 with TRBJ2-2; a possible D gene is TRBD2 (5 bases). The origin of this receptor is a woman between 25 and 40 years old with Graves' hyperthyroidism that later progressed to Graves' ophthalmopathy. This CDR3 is CSAEAGANTGELCF. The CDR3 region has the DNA TGCAGTGCGGAAGCAGGAGCGAACACCGGGGAGCTGTGTTTT.